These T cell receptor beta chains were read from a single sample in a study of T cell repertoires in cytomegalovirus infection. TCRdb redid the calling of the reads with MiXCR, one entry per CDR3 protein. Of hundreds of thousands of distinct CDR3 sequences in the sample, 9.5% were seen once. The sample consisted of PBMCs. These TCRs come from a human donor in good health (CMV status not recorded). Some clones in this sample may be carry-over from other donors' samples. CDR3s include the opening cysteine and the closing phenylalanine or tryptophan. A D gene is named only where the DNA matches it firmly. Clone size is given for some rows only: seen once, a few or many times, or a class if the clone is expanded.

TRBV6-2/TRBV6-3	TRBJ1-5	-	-	CASSYPGTNQPQHF	TGTGCCAGCAGTTATCCGGGAACCAATCAGCCCCAGCATTTT
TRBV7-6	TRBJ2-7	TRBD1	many	CASSSPTGQLSYEQYF	TGTGCCAGCAGCTCCCCCACGGGACAGCTTTCCTACGAGCAGTACTTC
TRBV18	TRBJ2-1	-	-	CASSPNTGTNNEQFF	TGTGCCAGCTCACCAAATACCGGGACCAACAATGAGCAGTTCTTC
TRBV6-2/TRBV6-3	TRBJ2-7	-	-	CASSYLTNSHEQYF	TGTGCCAGCAGTTACCTTACAAACAGCCACGAGCAGTACTTC
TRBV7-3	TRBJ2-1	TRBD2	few	CASSPIRRLAGERTEQFF	TGTGCCAGCAGCCCAATTCGCAGACTAGCGGGAGAGCGGACTGAGCAGTTCTTC
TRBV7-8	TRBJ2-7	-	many	CASSKREVPYEQYF	TGTGCCAGCAGTAAAAGGGAGGTACCCTACGAGCAGTACTTC
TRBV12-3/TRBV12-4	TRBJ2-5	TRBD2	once	CASSSPSGGVIETQYF	TGTGCCAGCAGTTCCCCTAGCGGGGGAGTTATAGAGACCCAGTACTTC
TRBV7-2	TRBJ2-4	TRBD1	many	CASRQGQGLAKNIQYF	TGTGCCAGCAGACAAGGACAGGGGTTAGCCAAAAACATTCAGTACTTC
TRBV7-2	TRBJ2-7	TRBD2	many	CASSLILREDPSEQYF	TGTGCCAGCAGCTTAATATTGCGGGAGGATCCGAGCGAGCAGTACTTC
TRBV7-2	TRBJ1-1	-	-	CASSPMRAEAFF	TGTGCCAGCAGCCCGATGAGGGCTGAAGCTTTCTTT
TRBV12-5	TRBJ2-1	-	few	CASARDRVKRDNEQFF	TGTGCTAGTGCTCGGGACCGGGTAAAAAGAGACAATGAGCAGTTCTTC
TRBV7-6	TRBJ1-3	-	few	CASSLKPVGGPYSGNTIYF	TGTGCCAGCAGCCTAAAACCCGTCGGGGGGCCCTACTCTGGAAACACCATATATTTT
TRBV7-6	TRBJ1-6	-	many	CASSRYSEPSSSYNSPLHF	TGTGCCAGCAGCCGTTACTCCGAACCATCGAGCTCCTATAATTCACCCCTCCACTTT
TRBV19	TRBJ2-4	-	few	CASSIRGEVQYF	TGTGCCAGTAGTATCAGGGGAGAGGTTCAGTACTTC
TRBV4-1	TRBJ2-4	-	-	CASSQDLVRPKNIQYF	TGCGCCAGCAGCCAAGACTTGGTCCGGCCTAAAAACATTCAGTACTTC
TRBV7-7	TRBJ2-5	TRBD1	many	CASSLLAPGTGIGETQYF	TGTGCCAGCAGCTTATTGGCCCCCGGGACAGGGATTGGCGAGACCCAGTACTTC
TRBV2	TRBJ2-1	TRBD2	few	CASRVRLAGSYNEQFF	TGTGCCAGCAGAGTAAGATTAGCGGGGTCCTACAATGAGCAGTTCTTC
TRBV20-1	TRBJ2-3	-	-	CSATSEDSFTQYF	TGCAGTGCTACTTCTGAGGACAGCTTTACGCAGTATTTT
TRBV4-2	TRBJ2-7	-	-	CASSQVDRPGGEQYF	TGTGCCAGCAGCCAGGTAGACAGGCCTGGGGGCGAGCAGTACTTC
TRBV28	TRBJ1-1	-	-	CASSYQETEAFF	TGTGCCAGCAGTTACCAGGAGACTGAAGCTTTCTTT
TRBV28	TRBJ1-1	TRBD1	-	CASSYTGGRTEAFF	TGTGCCAGCAGTTATACAGGGGGCCGCACTGAAGCTTTCTTT
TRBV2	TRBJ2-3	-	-	CASSRTGIATDTQYF	TGTGCCAGCAGTAGGACCGGGATTGCCACAGATACGCAGTATTTT